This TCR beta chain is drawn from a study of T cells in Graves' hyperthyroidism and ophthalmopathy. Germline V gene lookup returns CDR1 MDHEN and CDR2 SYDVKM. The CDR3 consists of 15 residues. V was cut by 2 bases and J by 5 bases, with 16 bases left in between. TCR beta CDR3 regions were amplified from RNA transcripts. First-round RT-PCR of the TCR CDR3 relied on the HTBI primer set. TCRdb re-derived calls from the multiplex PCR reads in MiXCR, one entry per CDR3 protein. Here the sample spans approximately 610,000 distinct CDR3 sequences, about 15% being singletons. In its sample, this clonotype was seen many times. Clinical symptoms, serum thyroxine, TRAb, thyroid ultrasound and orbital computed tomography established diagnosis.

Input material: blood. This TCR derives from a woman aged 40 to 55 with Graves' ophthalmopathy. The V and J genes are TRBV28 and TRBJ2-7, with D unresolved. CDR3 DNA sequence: TGTGCCAGCAGTTTAAGGGCAGGAGCCTTCGACGAGCAGTACTTC. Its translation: CASSLRAGAFDEQYF.